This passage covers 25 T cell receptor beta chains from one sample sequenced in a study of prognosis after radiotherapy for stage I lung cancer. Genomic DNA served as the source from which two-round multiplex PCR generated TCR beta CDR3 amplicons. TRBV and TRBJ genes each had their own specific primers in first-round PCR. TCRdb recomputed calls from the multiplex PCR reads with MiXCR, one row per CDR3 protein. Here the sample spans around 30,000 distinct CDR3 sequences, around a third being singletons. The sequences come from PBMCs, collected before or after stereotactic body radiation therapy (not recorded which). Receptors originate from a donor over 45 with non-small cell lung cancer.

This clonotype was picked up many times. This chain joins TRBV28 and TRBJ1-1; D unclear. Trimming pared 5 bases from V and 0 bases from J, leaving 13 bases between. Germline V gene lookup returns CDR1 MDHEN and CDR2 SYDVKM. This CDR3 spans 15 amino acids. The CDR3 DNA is TGTGCCAGCAGTCCCCTCCAGGAGATGAACACTGAAGCTTTCTTT. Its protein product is CASSPLQEMNTEAFF.

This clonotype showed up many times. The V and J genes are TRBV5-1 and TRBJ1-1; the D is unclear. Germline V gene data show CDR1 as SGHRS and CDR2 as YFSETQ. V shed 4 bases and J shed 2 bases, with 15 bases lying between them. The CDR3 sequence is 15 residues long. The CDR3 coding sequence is TGCGCCAGCAGCCCCCGACCTAACCTCAACACTGAAGCTTTCTTT. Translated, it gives CASSPRPNLNTEAFF.

The DNA for the CDR3 is TGCAGTGCTAGAGATCGAGGGGTAAATTCACCCCTCCACTTT. Translated, it gives CSARDRGVNSPLHF. The rearrangement uses TRBV20-1 and TRBJ1-6; TRBD1 is a possible D gene (5 bases). The CDR3 consists of 14 residues. Per germline, CDR1 DFQATT and CDR2 SNEGSKA (reference sequence). V lost 0 bases and J lost 7, with 10 bases in between.

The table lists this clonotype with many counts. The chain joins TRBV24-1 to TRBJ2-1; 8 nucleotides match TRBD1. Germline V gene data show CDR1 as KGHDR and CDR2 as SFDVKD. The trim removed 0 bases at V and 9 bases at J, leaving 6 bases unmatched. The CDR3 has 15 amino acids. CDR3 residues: CATSDLPDRGPEQFF. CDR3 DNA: TGTGCCACCAGTGATTTGCCCGACAGGGGCCCTGAGCAGTTCTTC.

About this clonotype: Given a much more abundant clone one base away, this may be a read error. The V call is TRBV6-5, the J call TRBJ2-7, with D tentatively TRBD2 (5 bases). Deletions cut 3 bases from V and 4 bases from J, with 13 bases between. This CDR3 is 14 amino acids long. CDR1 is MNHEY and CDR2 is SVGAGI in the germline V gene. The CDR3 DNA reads TGTGCCAGCAGTTATGGGCTAGCATGTTACGAGCAGTACTTC. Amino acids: CASSYGLACYEQYF.

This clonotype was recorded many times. In nucleotides, the CDR3 is TGTGCCAGCAGCCCCTCCAACGCGGGTAGTAGGTATTTT. Translated, it gives CASSPSNAGSRYF. The chain has TRBV11-2 and TRBJ2-3, with D possibly TRBD2 on 5 matching bases. Germline loops: CDR1 SGHAT, CDR2 FQNNGV. The CDR3 is made up of 13 amino acids. Trimming left V 5 bases short and J 14 bases short, with 20 bases between.

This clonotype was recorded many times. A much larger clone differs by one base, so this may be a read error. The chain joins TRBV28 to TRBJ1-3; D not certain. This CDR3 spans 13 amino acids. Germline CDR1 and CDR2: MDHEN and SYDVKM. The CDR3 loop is CASLMNSENTIYF. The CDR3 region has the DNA TGTGCCAGCTTAATGAATTCTGAAAACACCATATATTTT. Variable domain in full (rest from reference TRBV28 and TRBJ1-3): DVKVTQSSRYLVKRTGEKVFLECVQDMDHENMFWYRQDPGLGLRLIYFSYDVKMKEKGDIPEGYSVSREKKERFSLILESASTNQTSMYLCASLMNSENTIYFGEGSWLTVV.

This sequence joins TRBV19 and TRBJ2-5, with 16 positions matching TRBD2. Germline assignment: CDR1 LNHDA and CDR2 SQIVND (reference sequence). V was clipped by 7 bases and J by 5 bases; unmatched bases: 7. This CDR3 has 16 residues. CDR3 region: CASTSRGLAGGETQYF. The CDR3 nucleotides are TGTGCCAGTACCTCACGGGGACTAGCGGGGGGGGAGACCCAGTACTTC.

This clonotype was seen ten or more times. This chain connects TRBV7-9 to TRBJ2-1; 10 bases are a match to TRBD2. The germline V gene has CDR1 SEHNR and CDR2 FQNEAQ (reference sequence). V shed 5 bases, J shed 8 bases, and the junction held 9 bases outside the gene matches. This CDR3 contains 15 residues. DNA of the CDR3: TGTGCCAGCAGCCCCCCAGCGGGAGGGCCGGATGAGCAGTTCTTC. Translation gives CASSPPAGGPDEQFF.

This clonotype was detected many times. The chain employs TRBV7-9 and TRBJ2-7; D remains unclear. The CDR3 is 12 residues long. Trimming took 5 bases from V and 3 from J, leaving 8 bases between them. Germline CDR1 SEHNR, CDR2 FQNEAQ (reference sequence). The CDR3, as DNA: TGTGCCAGCAGCCCAGAGGACTACGAGCAGTACTTC. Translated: CASSPEDYEQYF.

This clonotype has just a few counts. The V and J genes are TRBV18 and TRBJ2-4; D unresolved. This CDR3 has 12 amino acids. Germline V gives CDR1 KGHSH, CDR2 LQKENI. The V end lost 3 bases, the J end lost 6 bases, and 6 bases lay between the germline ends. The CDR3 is CASSPGPNIQYF. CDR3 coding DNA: TGTGCCAGCTCACCTGGACCAAACATTCAGTACTTC.

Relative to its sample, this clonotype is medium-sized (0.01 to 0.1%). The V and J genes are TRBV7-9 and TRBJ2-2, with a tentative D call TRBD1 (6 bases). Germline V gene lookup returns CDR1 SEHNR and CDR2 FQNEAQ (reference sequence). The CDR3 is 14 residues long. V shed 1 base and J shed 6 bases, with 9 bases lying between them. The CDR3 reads CASSLVGGAGELFF. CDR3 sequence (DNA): TGTGCCAGCAGCTTAGTTGGGGGCGCCGGGGAGCTGTTTTTT.

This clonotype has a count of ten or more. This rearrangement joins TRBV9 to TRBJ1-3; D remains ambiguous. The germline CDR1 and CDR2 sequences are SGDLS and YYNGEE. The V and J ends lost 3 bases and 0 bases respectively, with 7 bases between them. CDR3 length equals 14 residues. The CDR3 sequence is CASSDGNSGNTIYF. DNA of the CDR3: TGTGCCAGCAGCGACGGGAACTCTGGAAACACCATATATTTT.

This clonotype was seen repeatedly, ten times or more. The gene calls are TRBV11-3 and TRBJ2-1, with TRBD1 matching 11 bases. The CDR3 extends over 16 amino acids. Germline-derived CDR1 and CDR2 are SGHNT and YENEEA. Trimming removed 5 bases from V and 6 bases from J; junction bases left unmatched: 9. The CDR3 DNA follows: TGTGCCAGCAGCCCGCGGACAGGGGGCAATCGCAATGAGCAGTTCTTC. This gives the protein CASSPRTGGNRNEQFF.

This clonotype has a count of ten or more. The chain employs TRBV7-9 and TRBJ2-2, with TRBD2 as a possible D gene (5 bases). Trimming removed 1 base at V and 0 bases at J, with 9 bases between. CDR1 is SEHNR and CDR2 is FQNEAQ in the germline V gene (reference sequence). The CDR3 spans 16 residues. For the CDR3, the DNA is TGTGCCAGCAGCTTAGTCGCGGGCACGAACACCGGGGAGCTGTTTTTT. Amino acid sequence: CASSLVAGTNTGELFF.

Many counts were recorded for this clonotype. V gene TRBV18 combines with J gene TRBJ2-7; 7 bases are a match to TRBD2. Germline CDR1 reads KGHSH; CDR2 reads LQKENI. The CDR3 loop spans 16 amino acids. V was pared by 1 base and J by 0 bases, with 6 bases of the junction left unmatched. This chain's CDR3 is CASSPLSREASYEQYF. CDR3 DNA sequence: TGTGCCAGCTCACCACTCTCTCGGGAGGCCTCCTACGAGCAGTACTTC.

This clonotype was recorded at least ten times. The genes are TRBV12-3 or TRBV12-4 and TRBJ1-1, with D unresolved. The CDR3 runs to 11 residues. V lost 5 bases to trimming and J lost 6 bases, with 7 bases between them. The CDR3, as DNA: TGTGCCAGCAGTCTGTCGGCTGAAGCTTTCTTT. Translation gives CASSLSAEAFF.

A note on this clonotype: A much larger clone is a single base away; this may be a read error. The DNA for the CDR3 is TGCAGCATTGTGTTTCTAGCGGGACAAGAGACCCAGTACTTC. This codes for CSIVFLAGQETQYF. The V gene is TRBV29-1, the J gene TRBJ2-5; 9 bases fit TRBD2. This CDR3 comprises 14 residues. Germline trimming cut 8 bases from V and 2 bases from J; bases unmatched to any gene: 9. Per germline, CDR1 SQVTM and CDR2 ANQGSEA.

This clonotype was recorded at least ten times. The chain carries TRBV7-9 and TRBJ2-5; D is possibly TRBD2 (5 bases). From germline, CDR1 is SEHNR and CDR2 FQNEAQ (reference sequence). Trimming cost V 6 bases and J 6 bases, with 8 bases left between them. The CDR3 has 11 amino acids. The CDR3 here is CASSSGKTQYF. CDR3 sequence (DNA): TGTGCCAGCAGTTCGGGAAAGACCCAGTACTTC.

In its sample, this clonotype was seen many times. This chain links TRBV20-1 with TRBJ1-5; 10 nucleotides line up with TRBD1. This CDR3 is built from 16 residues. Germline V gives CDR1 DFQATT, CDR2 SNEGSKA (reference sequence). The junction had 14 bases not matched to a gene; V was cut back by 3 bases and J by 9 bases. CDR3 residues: CSARAPGQGQIRPQHF. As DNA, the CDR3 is TGCAGTGCTAGGGCCCCGGGACAGGGGCAAATCAGGCCCCAGCATTTT.

Here the CDR3 reads CASSHWGTGNEQFF. The CDR3 DNA is TGTGCCAGCAGTCACTGGGGGACAGGGAATGAGCAGTTCTTC. The genes are TRBV2 and TRBJ2-1; 9 bases fit TRBD1. CDR1 SNHLY and CDR2 FYNNEI come from the germline V gene. The CDR3 has 14 residues. With V trimmed by 5 bases and J by 7 bases, 6 bases remained unmatched.

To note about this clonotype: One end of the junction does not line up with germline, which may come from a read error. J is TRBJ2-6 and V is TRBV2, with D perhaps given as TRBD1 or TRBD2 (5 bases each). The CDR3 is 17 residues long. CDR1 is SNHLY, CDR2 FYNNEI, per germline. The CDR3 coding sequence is TGTGCCAGCACCCTAGAGGGTGGTATCTCTGGGGCCAACGCCCTGACTTTC. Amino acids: CASTLEGGISGANALTF.

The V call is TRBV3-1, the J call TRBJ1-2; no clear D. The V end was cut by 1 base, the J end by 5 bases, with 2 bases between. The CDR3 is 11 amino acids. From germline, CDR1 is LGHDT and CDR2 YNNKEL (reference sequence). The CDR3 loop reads CASSQGYGYTF. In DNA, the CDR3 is TGTGCCAGCAGCCAAGGTTATGGCTACACCTTC.

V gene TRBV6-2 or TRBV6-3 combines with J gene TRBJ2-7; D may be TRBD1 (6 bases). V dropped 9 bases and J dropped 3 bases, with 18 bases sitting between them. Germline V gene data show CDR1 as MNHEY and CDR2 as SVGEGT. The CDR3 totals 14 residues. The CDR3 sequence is CASKTGQRSYEQYF. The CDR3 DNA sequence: TGTGCCAGTAAAACGGGACAAAGGAGCTACGAGCAGTACTTC.

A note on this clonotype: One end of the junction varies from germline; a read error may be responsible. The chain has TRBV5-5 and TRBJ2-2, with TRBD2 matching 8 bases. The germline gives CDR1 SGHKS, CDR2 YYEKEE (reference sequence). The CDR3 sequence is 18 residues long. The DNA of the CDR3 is TGCGCCAGCAGCCTGCTCACTGACGGGACTAGGATCGCCGGGGAGCTGTTTTTT. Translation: CASSLLTDGTRIAGELFF.